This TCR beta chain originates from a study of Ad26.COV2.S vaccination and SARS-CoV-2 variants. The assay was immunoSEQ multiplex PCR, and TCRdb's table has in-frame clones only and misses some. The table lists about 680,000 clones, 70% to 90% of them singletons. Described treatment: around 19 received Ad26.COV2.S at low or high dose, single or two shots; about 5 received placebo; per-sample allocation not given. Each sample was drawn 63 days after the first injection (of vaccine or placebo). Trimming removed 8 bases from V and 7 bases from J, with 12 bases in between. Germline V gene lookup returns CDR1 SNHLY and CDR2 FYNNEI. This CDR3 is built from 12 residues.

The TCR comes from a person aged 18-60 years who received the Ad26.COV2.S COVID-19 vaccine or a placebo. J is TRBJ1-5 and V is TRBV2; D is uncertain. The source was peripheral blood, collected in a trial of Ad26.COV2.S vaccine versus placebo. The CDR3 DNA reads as TGTGCCAGCGCCGCAGACTGGCAGCCCCAGCATTTT. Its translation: CASAADWQPQHF.